The 13 T cell receptor beta chains reported below all come from one sample, sequenced in a study of shared clonotypes between healthy human individuals. Clones were read by immunoSEQ multiplex PCR, and TCRdb kept only the in-frame ones, dropping some. The sample lists 2 million to 3 million clones, approximately 93% occurring once. Sequenced: naive CD4+ T cells from PBMCs. The subset is: CD45RA+ positively selected. Receptors were obtained from a man aged 18 to 35 in good health. Some clones in this sample may be carry-over from other donors' samples.

This chain links TRBV5-1 with TRBJ2-2, with TRBD1 as a possible D gene (6 bases). Germline CDR1 is SGHRS and CDR2 is YFSETQ. This CDR3 has 15 residues. V gave up 4 bases and J gave up 1 base, with 11 bases separating them. Written as DNA, the CDR3 is TGCGCCAGCAGCCCAAAGGGACAGAACACCGGGGAGCTGTTTTTT. This sequence encodes CASSPKGQNTGELFF.

The J gene is TRBJ1-2, the V gene TRBV29-1; maybe TRBD1 (5 bases). This CDR3 contains 15 residues. Trimming removed 5 bases from V and 1 base from J, with 17 bases in between. From germline, CDR1 is SQVTM and CDR2 ANQGSEA. CDR3 protein: CSVSRRGRFNYGYTF. Here the CDR3 DNA reads TGCAGCGTTTCTAGGAGGGGCAGGTTTAACTATGGCTACACCTTC.

The J gene is TRBJ1-1, the V gene TRBV28; a possible D gene is TRBD1 (5 bases). The CDR3 is 12 amino acids. The germline V and J ends were trimmed by 6 bases and 6 bases, with 11 bases remaining between them. CDR1 is MDHEN and CDR2 is SYDVKM in the germline V gene. DNA of the CDR3: TGTGCCAGCAGGTATGACAGTCCTGAAGCTTTCTTT. It yields the protein CASRYDSPEAFF. Using reference TRBV28 and TRBJ1-1 for the parts outside the CDR3, the full variable domain is DVKVTQSSRYLVKRTGEKVFLECVQDMDHENMFWYRQDPGLGLRLIYFSYDVKMKEKGDIPEGYSVSREKKERFSLILESASTNQTSMYLCASRYDSPEAFFGQGTRLTVV.

This sequence joins TRBV5-1 and TRBJ2-7, with 8 nucleotides matching TRBD1. Germline CDR1 is SGHRS and CDR2 is YFSETQ. V was clipped by 3 bases and J by 5 bases; unmatched bases: 7. The CDR3 is 14 amino acids. The CDR3 spells CASSWRTGSDEQYF. For the CDR3, the DNA is TGCGCCAGCAGCTGGCGGACAGGGTCCGACGAGCAGTACTTC.

The chain recombines TRBV19 with TRBJ2-6; D is ambiguous. The CDR3 sequence is 14 residues long. The germline V gene has CDR1 LNHDA and CDR2 SQIVND (reference sequence). Deletions cut 4 bases from V and 0 bases from J, with 4 bases between. The CDR3 is CASSKDSGANVLTF. The CDR3 DNA sequence: TGTGCCAGTAGTAAGGACTCTGGGGCCAACGTCCTGACTTTC. The entire variable domain, with the rest obtained from reference TRBV19 and TRBJ2-6, is as follows: DGGITQSPKYLFRKEGQNVTLSCEQNLNHDAMYWYRQDPGQGLRLIYYSQIVNDFQKGDIAEGYSVSREKKESFPLTVTSAQKNPTAFYLCASSKDSGANVLTFGAGSRLTVL.

Only one count was recorded for this clone. The identical CDR3 is also encoded by other nucleotide sequences in the sample. The chain recombines TRBV5-1 with TRBJ1-2, with 10 bases fitting TRBD1. V lost 4 bases and J lost 4; bases outside the gene matches: 7. The length of the CDR3 is 15 residues. Germline V lookup: CDR1 SGHRS, CDR2 YFSETQ. This CDR3 reads CASSLRDRGVYGYTF. In DNA, the CDR3 is TGCGCCAGCAGCCTCCGGGACAGGGGCGTCTATGGCTACACCTTC.

The chain has TRBV7-2 and TRBJ2-7; D gene unclear. Trimming stripped 2 bases from V and 7 bases from J, with 9 bases between. This CDR3 is built from 12 residues. CDR1 SGHTA and CDR2 FQGNSA come from the germline V gene. CDR3 protein: CASSLLGMEQYF. The CDR3 DNA follows: TGTGCCAGCAGCTTACTGGGGATGGAGCAGTACTTC.

The chain recombines TRBV7-9 with TRBJ2-3, with D hard to call. CDR1 is SEHNR and CDR2 is FQNEAQ in the germline V gene (reference sequence). The length of the CDR3 is 15 residues. The ends were cut back, 4 bases at V and 2 bases at J, with 13 bases in the middle. The DNA for the CDR3 is TGTGCCAGCAGCTCGCTACGAAGACCCACAGATACGCAGTATTTT. Translated, it gives CASSSLRRPTDTQYF. The whole variable domain, filled in from reference TRBV7-9 and TRBJ2-3, reads DTGVSQNPRHKITKRGQNVTFRCDPISEHNRLYWYRQTLGQGPEFLTYFQNEAQLEKSRLLSDRFSAERPKGSFSTLEIQRTEQGDSAMYLCASSSLRRPTDTQYFGPGTRLTVL.

The chain joins TRBV29-1 to TRBJ2-3; 7 bases are shared with TRBD1. The length of the CDR3 is 14 residues. With 7 bases clipped from V and 0 bases from J, the junction kept 7 bases outside the gene matches. The germline gives CDR1 SQVTM, CDR2 ANQGSEA. CDR3 loop: CSGSETGSTDTQYF. The CDR3 DNA is TGCAGCGGATCGGAGACAGGGAGCACAGATACGCAGTATTTT.

The gene calls are TRBV11-2 and TRBJ1-3; D not resolved. The germline gives CDR1 SGHAT, CDR2 FQNNGV. The CDR3 extends over 11 amino acids. Trimming left V 8 bases short and J 4 bases short, with 6 bases between. The CDR3 loop reads CASGYGNTIYF. CDR3 DNA: TGTGCCAGCGGGTACGGAAACACCATATATTTT.

This chain joins TRBV28 and TRBJ1-6; 9 bases map to TRBD1. Trimming removed 7 bases from V and 6 bases from J; junction bases left unmatched: 16. The CDR3 spans 18 residues. CDR1 is MDHEN, CDR2 SYDVKM, per germline. This chain's CDR3 is CASNLPPQGAKGNSPLHF. For the CDR3, the DNA is TGTGCCAGCAACCTCCCCCCACAGGGGGCGAAGGGTAATTCACCCCTCCACTTT. Variable domain in full (rest from reference TRBV28 and TRBJ1-6): DVKVTQSSRYLVKRTGEKVFLECVQDMDHENMFWYRQDPGLGLRLIYFSYDVKMKEKGDIPEGYSVSREKKERFSLILESASTNQTSMYLCASNLPPQGAKGNSPLHFGNGTRLTVT.

The V call is TRBV28, the J call TRBJ2-7, with no clear D. V was clipped by 7 bases and J by 2 bases, with 21 bases between them. Germline assignment: CDR1 MDHEN and CDR2 SYDVKM. This CDR3 is 16 amino acids long. CDR3 nucleotide sequence: TGTGCCAGCACCTCCCCGTCTGGCAGGCCGACCTACGAGCAGTACTTC. Its translation: CASTSPSGRPTYEQYF.

This chain uses TRBV7-2 with TRBJ1-5; 9 bases fit TRBD1. CDR1 and CDR2 from the germline V gene are SGHTA and FQGNSA. This CDR3 spans 14 amino acids. The V and J ends lost 1 base and 7 bases, in that order; junction bases with no gene match: 2. The CDR3 nucleotides read TGTGCCAGCAGCTTAGACAGGGGGCAACAGCCCCAGCATTTT. The encoded protein is CASSLDRGQQPQHF.